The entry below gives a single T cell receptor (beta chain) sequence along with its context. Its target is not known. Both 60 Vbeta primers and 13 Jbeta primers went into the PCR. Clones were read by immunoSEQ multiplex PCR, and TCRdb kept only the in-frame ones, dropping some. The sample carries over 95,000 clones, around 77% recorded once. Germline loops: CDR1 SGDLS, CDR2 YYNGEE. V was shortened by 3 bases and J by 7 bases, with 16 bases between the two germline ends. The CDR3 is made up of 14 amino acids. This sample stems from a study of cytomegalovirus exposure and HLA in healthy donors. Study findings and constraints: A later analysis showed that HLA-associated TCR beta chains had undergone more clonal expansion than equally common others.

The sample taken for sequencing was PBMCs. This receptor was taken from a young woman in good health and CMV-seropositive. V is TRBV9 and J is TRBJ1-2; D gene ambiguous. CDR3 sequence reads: CASSGRGGSGGYTF. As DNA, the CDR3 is TGTGCCAGCAGCGGTCGTGGCGGCTCGGGTGGCTACACCTTC.